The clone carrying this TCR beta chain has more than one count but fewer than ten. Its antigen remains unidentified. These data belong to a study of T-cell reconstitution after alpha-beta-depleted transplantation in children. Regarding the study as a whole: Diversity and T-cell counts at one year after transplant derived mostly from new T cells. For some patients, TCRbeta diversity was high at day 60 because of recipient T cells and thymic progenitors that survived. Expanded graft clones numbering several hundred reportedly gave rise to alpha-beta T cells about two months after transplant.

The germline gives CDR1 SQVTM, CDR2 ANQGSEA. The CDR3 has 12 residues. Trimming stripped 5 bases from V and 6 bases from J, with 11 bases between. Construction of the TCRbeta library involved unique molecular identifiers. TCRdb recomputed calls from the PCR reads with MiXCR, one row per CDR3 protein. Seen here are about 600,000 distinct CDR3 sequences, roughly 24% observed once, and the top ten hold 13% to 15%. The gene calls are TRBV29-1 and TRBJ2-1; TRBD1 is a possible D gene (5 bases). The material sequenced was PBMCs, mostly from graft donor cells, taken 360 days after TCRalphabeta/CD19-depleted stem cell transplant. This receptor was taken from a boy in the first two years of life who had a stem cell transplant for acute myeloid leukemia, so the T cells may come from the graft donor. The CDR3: CSVQGRGNEQFF. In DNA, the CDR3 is TGCAGCGTTCAGGGTAGGGGCAATGAGCAGTTCTTC.